This T cell receptor (beta chain) originates from a study of neoadjuvant anti-PD-1 for oral cavity cancer. Sequencing was performed with immunoSEQ multiplex PCR; in TCRdb, only in-frame clones are kept and a portion is missing. The data contain around 81,000 clones, approximately 80% of them seen just once; the ten biggest clones take up about 3.1%. The sample here was PBMCs, taken before nivolumab (anti-PD-1) treatment. This TCR came from a person aged 35 to 85 with oral cavity squamous cell carcinoma.

The CDR3: CASRRAGAFTGELFF. The CDR3 coding sequence is TGTGCCAGCCGGCGCGCGGGGGCTTTCACCGGGGAGCTGTTTTTT. This chain links TRBV11-2 with TRBJ2-2; possible D gene TRBD2, 7 bases. Germline values: CDR1 SGHAT, CDR2 FQNNGV. This CDR3 comprises 15 residues. V was clipped by 8 bases and J by 4 bases, with 17 bases between them.